The T cell receptor (beta chain) under discussion was sequenced for a study of human thymus T cells (dated by TCRdb to the early 2020s). For the wider study: TCR alpha and beta repertoires from about 8 infant thymus samples and four related peripheral blood samples were characterized in the study. Donor ages ranging from roughly 6 to 244 days were recorded, and over 5 male and a couple of female infants were included in the cohort.

Comments on this clone: The target of this receptor is not known. The input lacks base qualities; no much larger clone sits a single base away.

Sequences MNHEY (CDR1) and SMNVEV (CDR2) are obtained from the germline V gene (reference sequence). V is cut by 7 bases and J by 4 bases, and the space between the germline ends is 15 bases. The CDR3 runs 14 amino acids, cysteine and phenylalanine included. Just CDR3 DNA is preserved here, 42 bases in frame from base 1. The immunoSEQ multiplex PCR assay was used to amplify the TCRB and TCRAD loci from a standardized quantity of quality-controlled genomic DNA. Amplicons spanned the V(D)J region at a length sufficient to cover the CDR3 and identify V and J genes. Amplicon sequencing was performed on an Illumina platform through the commercial immunoSEQ service. The original methods were these. Primer bias and sequencing errors were corrected using previously described methods, and TCRAD and TCRB definitions followed the IMGT database. The repertoires were analysed using immunoSEQ Analyzer 3.0 and VDJTools for basic statistics, V/J segment usage, diversity estimates, rarefaction and pairwise overlap. Diversity was estimated with Chao1, ChaoE, Efron-Thisted, Shannon and inverse Simpson indices, and also on datasets down-sampled to the smallest sample. Repertoire overlap was determined by strict matching of CDR3 nucleotide sequence, V gene and J gene, and Jaccard-based multidimensional scaling clustering was applied. This immuneACCESS table, as held by TCRdb, lists in-frame sequences with V and J called but not all clones. Of the missing ones, under half trace to an unresolved V gene in checked studies; the others have no known cause. The DNA gave D and trimming, while V, J and clone size come from that table. This sample lists some 120,000 clones; around 94% were detected once. Under 0.025% of the sample comes from the top ten.

The thymus tissue came from surgical resects taken out during corrective cardiac surgery. Immunologically healthy infants undergoing open corrective cardiac surgery for congenital heart defects in Finland were used as donors. After being mechanically released from the tissue, thymocytes were kept at -70 degrees C in pellets of 10-30 million cells. A QIAsymphony instrument was used to extract genomic DNA from the frozen cell pellets. What the work shows at the level of the full study, not this receptor alone: Thymus samples yielded on average roughly 800,000 unique TCRB clonotypes, compared with around 84,000 from blood samples. The related research found that thymic TCR repertoires overlapped highly between unrelated individuals. Biased V and J gene segment usage appeared to be present in both thymic and peripheral blood repertoires.

Source material: thymus tissue. This TCR was sampled from a boy in the first two years of life with a congenital heart defect but otherwise immunologically healthy. The V and J genes are TRBV27 and TRBJ2-3, with the D gene uncertain. The CDR3 amino acid sequence is: CASMAVQLADTQYF. The DNA reads as follows: TGTGCCAGCATGGCGGTCCAGCTTGCAGATACGCAGTATTTT.